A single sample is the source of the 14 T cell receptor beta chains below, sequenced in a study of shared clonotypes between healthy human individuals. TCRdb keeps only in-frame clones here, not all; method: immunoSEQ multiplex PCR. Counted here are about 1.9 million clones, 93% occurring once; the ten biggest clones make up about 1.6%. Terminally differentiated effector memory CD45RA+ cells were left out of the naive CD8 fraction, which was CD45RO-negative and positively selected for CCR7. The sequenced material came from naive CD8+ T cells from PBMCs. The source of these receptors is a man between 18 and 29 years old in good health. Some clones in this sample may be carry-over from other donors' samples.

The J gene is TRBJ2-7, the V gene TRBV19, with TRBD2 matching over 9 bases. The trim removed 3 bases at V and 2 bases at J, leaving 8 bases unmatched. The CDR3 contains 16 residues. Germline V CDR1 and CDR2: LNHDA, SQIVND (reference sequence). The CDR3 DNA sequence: TGTGCCAGTAGTATGGCCCTAGCGGGGAAGACCTACGAGCAGTACTTC. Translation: CASSMALAGKTYEQYF.

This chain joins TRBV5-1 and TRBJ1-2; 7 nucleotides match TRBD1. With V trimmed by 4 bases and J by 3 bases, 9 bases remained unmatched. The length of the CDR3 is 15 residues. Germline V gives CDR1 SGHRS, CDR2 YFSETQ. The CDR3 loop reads CASSTDRPADYGYTF. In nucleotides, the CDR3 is TGCGCCAGCAGCACGGACAGGCCGGCGGACTATGGCTACACCTTC.

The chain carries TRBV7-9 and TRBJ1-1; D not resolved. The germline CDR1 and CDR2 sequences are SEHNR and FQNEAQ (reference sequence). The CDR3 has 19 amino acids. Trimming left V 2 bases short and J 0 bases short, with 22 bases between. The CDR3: CASSLNGRLLGRLNTEAFF. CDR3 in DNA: TGTGCCAGCAGCTTAAATGGTCGGTTATTAGGTCGGTTGAACACTGAAGCTTTCTTT.

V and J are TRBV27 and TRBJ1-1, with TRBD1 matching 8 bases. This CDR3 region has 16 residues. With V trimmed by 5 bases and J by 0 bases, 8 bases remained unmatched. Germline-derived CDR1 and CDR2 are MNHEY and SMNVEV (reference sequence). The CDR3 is CASSPRQGPVNTEAFF. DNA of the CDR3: TGTGCCAGCAGTCCCAGACAGGGGCCTGTGAACACTGAAGCTTTCTTT.

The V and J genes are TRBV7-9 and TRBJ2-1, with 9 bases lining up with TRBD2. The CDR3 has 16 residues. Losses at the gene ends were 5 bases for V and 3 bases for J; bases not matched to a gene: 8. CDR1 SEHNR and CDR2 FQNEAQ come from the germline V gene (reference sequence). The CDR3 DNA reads TGTGCCAGCAGCCAAATGACTAGCGGCGACTACAATGAGCAGTTCTTC. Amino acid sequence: CASSQMTSGDYNEQFF. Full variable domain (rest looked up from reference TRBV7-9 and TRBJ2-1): DTGVSQNPRHKITKRGQNVTFRCDPISEHNRLYWYRQTLGQGPEFLTYFQNEAQLEKSRLLSDRFSAERPKGSFSTLEIQRTEQGDSAMYLCASSQMTSGDYNEQFFGPGTRLTVL.

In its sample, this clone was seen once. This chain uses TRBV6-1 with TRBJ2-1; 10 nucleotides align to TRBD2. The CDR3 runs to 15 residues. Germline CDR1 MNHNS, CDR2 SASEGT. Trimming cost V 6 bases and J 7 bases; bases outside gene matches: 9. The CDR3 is CASSPTSGASNEQFF. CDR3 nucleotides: TGTGCCAGCAGCCCCACTAGCGGGGCCTCTAATGAGCAGTTCTTC.

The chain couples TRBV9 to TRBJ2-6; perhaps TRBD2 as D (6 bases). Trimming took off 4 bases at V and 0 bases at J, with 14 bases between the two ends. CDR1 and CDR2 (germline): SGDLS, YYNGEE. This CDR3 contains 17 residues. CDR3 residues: CASSPQAGPSGANVLTF. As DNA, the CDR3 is TGTGCCAGCAGCCCCCAAGCGGGCCCCTCTGGGGCCAACGTCCTGACTTTC.

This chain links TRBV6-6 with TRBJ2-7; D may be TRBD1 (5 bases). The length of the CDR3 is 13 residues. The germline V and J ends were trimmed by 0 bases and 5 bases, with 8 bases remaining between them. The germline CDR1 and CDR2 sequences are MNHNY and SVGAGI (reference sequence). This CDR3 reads CASSYSGVNEQYF. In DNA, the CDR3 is TGTGCCAGCAGTTACTCAGGGGTCAACGAGCAGTACTTC.

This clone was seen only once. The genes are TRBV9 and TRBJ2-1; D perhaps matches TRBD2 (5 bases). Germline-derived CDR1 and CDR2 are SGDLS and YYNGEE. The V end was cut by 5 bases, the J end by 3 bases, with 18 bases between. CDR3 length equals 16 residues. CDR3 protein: CASSQEKTTSYNEQFF. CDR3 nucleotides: TGTGCCAGCAGTCAAGAAAAGACTACCAGCTACAATGAGCAGTTCTTC.

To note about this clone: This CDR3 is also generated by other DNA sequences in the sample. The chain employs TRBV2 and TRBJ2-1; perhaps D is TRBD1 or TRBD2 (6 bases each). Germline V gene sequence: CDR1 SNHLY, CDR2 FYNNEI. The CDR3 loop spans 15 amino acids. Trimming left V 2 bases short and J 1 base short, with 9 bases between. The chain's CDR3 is CASSERGGSYNEQFF. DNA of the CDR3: TGTGCCAGCAGTGAACGAGGGGGGTCCTACAATGAGCAGTTCTTC.

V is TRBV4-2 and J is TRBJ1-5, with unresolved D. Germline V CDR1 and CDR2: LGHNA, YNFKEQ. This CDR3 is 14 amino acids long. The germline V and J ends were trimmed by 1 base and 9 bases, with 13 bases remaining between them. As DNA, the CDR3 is TGTGCCAGCAGCCAAGTAGCCAGCCACGGGCCCCAGCATTTT. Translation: CASSQVASHGPQHF.

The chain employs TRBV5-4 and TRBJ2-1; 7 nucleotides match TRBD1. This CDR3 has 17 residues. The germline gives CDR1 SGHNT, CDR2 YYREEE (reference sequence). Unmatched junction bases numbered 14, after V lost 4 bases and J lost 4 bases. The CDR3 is CASSSSPGQSIYNEQFF. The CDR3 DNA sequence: TGTGCCAGCAGCAGCTCTCCGGGACAGAGCATTTACAATGAGCAGTTCTTC.

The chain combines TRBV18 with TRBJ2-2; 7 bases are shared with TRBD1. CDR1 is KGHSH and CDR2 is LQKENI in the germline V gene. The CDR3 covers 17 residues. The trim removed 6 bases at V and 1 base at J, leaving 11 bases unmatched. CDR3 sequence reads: CASSLQYTGVNTGELFF. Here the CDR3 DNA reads TGTGCCAGCTCGCTTCAATACACAGGGGTGAACACCGGGGAGCTGTTTTTT. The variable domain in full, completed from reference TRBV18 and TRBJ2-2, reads NAGVMQNPRHLVRRRGQEARLRCSPMKGHSHVYWYRQLPEEGLKFMVYLQKENIIDESGMPKERFSAEFPKEGPSILRIQQVVRGDSAAYFCASSLQYTGVNTGELFFGEGSRLTVL.

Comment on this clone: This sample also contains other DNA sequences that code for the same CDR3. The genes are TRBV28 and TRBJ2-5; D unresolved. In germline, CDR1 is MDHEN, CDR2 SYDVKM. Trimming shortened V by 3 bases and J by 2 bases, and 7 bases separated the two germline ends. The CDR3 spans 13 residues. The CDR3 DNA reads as TGTGCCAGCAGTTTCGGCAGGCAAGAGACCCAGTACTTC. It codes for CASSFGRQETQYF.